The rows below give T cell receptor beta chains drawn from one sample of a study of vaccination and CD4 T cells after COVID-19. One entry per CDR3 protein, called by TCRdb with MiXCR from the PCR reads. The sample holds 20,000 to 25,000 distinct CDR3 sequences, approximately 32% seen once. No antigens are known for them. The sample was CD4+ T cells from blood, cultured in vitro, taken about 7 months after SARS-CoV-2 vaccination. These receptors were obtained from a human donor who had recovered from COVID-19. The CDR3 runs from the conserved cysteine through the conserved F or W. D genes are given only for firm matches. Size is stated for part of the rows, as once, few or many counts, or as a class when the clone is expanded.

j_call	d_call	clone_size	v_call	cdr3_nt	cdr3_aa
TRBJ1-1	NA	few	TRBV6-1	TGTGCCAGCAGAGTAATTACAGGGCGCACTGAAGCTTTCTTT	CASRVITGRTEAFF
TRBJ1-1	NA	NA	TRBV10-3	TGTGCCATCAGGCCCAGTAAGGACACTGAAGCTTTCTTT	CAIRPSKDTEAFF
TRBJ2-2	NA	few	TRBV7-2	TGTGCCAGCAGCTTCCGCGAAGGCGGGGAGCTGTTTTTT	CASSFREGGELFF
TRBJ1-5	NA	few	TRBV6-1	TGTGCCAGCAGTACCCGGGACGGCTATAGCAATCAGCCCCAGCATTTT	CASSTRDGYSNQPQHF
TRBJ1-5	NA	few	TRBV20-1	TGCAGTGCCCAACGGGGGCCGACAGATCAGCCCCAGCATTTT	CSAQRGPTDQPQHF
TRBJ2-2	TRBD1	NA	TRBV12-3/TRBV12-4	TGTGCCGGCAGGACAGGGAACACCGGGGAGCTGTTTTTT	CAGRTGNTGELFF
TRBJ1-2	NA	few	TRBV20-1	TGCAGTGCTAGAGAGGGCAGTTTTGCCCCTCGCCATGGCTACACCTTC	CSAREGSFAPRHGYTF
TRBJ2-3	NA	many	TRBV20-1	TGCAGTGCTAGAGATCAGGGATCTTTCACAGATACGCAGTATTTT	CSARDQGSFTDTQYF
TRBJ2-7	NA	NA	TRBV2	TGTGCCAGCAGTGAAAGGCTAGGGGAGTATAGGCAGTACTTC	CASSERLGEYRQYF
TRBJ2-1	TRBD1	few	TRBV7-3	TGTGCCAGCAGCCCGGGACAGGGCCGCCCCGGGAATGAGCAGTTCTTC	CASSPGQGRPGNEQFF
TRBJ2-7	TRBD2	few	TRBV20-1	TGCAGTGCTAGTCCCAGGACTAGCGGGAGCTACGAGCAGTACTTC	CSASPRTSGSYEQYF
TRBJ2-5	TRBD2	NA	TRBV20-1	TGCAGTGCTGCCCAGGGGGGTAGCGGGAGGGCCGGTTTTAAGTTC	CSAAQGGSGRAGFKF
TRBJ2-7	TRBD1	many	TRBV20-1	TGCAGTGCTACGGACAGGCCCTCCTACGAGCAGTACTTC	CSATDRPSYEQYF
TRBJ1-2	TRBD1	medium-sized	TRBV6-5	TGTGCCAGCAGTTGGACAGGGGGCGCCTATGGCTACACCTTC	CASSWTGGAYGYTF